The 27 T cell receptor beta chains below all came from one sample that was sequenced in a study of Graves' ophthalmopathy and Graves' hyperthyroidism. Amplified TCR beta CDR3 regions were obtained using RNA transcripts as template. After a first-round RT-PCR with HTBI primers, a second-round multiplex PCR was run. One entry per CDR3 protein results from TCRdb running MiXCR on the multiplex PCR reads. This table has fewer than 600,000 distinct CDR3 sequences, approximately 15% appearing once. Sequenced sample: blood. Receptors were obtained from a woman aged 25 to 45 with Graves' ophthalmopathy.

This clonotype has a count of ten or more. The chain employs TRBV9 and TRBJ2-2, with 12 bases lining up with TRBD2. This CDR3 contains 15 residues. Germline lookup yields CDR1 SGDLS and CDR2 YYNGEE. Germline trimming cut 4 bases from V and 6 bases from J; bases unmatched to any gene: 4. CDR3: CASSPWTSGAGELFF. The CDR3 region has the DNA TGTGCCAGCAGCCCCTGGACTAGCGGGGCCGGGGAGCTGTTTTTT.

At least ten counts were recorded for this clonotype. The V and J genes are TRBV6-1 and TRBJ1-5; TRBD1 agrees at 10 bases. The CDR3 totals 14 residues. Germline CDR1 reads MNHNS; CDR2 reads SASEGT. Losses at the gene ends were 8 bases for V and 5 bases for J; bases not matched to a gene: 6. CDR3 amino acids: CASRDRGSHQPQHF. CDR3 bases: TGTGCCAGCCGGGACAGGGGTTCACATCAGCCCCAGCATTTT.

There are a few counts of this clonotype. This chain connects TRBV30 to TRBJ1-5; D possibly corresponds to TRBD1 (5 bases). Germline CDR1 and CDR2: GTSNPN and SVGIG (reference sequence). This CDR3 has 14 residues. With 2 bases removed from V and 7 bases from J, the gap between germline ends came to 15 bases. This CDR3 is CAWSSGKGGQPQHF. In DNA, the CDR3 is TGTGCCTGGAGTTCAGGGAAGGGTGGGCAGCCCCAGCATTTT.

This clonotype occurred many times. This chain links TRBV6-1 with TRBJ1-2; no clear D gene. The CDR3 runs 13 residues. Per germline, CDR1 MNHNS and CDR2 SASEGT. V lost 6 bases to trimming and J lost 3 bases, with 11 bases between them. Here the CDR3 DNA reads TGTGCCAGCAGCCCGGACGGAGACTATGGCTACACCTTC. Translated, it gives CASSPDGDYGYTF.

This clonotype was counted a few times. This chain joins TRBV20-1 and TRBJ2-5; D is uncertain. Deletions cut 5 bases from V and 7 bases from J, with 11 bases between. The CDR3 is 11 amino acids. The germline CDR1 and CDR2 sequences are DFQATT and SNEGSKA (reference sequence). The CDR3 DNA sequence: TGCAGTGCTTTCGCCCCCGGGACCCAGTACTTC. Translation gives CSAFAPGTQYF.

This clonotype was recorded many times. The germline gene is not matched at one end of the junction; a read error may be the cause. As DNA, the CDR3 is TGTGCCAGCAGATCCACCGGGGAGCTGTTTTTT. Its translation: CASRSTGELFF. The chain links TRBV4-1 to TRBJ2-2; D is undetermined. Looked up from germline, CDR1 is MGHRA and CDR2 is YSYEKL. The CDR3 covers 11 residues.

This clonotype showed up many times. The chain carries TRBV27 and TRBJ2-7; the D call may be TRBD1 or TRBD2 (5 bases each). The V end lost 8 bases, the J end lost 6 bases, and 11 bases lay between the germline ends. This CDR3 comprises 11 residues. The V gene's germline CDR1 is MNHEY and CDR2 SMNVEV (reference sequence). The DNA for the CDR3 is TGTGCCAGCGGCCGGGACCGCGAGCAGTACTTC. This sequence encodes CASGRDREQYF.

This chain connects TRBV12-3 or TRBV12-4 to TRBJ2-7; a possible D gene is TRBD1 (5 bases). The CDR3 is 12 amino acids. Trimming removed 6 bases at V and 2 bases at J, with 8 bases between. The CDR3 protein is CASRTDAYEQYF. The CDR3 nucleotides read TGTGCCAGCAGGACAGACGCCTACGAGCAGTACTTC.

This clonotype has ten or more counts. This chain connects TRBV11-1 to TRBJ2-2; TRBD2 aligns across 9 bases. The trim removed 3 bases at V and 7 bases at J, leaving 12 bases unmatched. The germline V gene encodes CDR1 SGHAT and CDR2 FQDESV (reference sequence). The CDR3 contains 17 residues. CDR3 bases: TGTGCCAGCAGCTTGATGGCGGGAGGGCCTGAGGACGGGGAGCTGTTTTTT. Translating gives CASSLMAGGPEDGELFF.

Only a few counts were recorded for this clonotype. This chain uses TRBV14 with TRBJ2-4; D may be TRBD2 (5 bases). The ends were cut back, 0 bases at V and 3 bases at J, with 15 bases in the middle. CDR1 is SGHDN, CDR2 FVKESK, per germline. The CDR3 covers 17 residues. The CDR3 loop reads CASSQEVGRRSKNIQYF. CDR3 bases: TGTGCCAGCAGCCAAGAGGTGGGCCGGAGGAGCAAAAACATTCAGTACTTC.

Concerning this clonotype: A much larger clone lies a single base off, so this may be a read error. The genes are TRBV28 and TRBJ1-6; the D is unclear. Germline V lookup: CDR1 MDHEN, CDR2 SYDVKM. This CDR3 comprises 12 residues. The CDR3 sequence is CASRPPESHLHF. The CDR3 bases are TGTGCCAGCAGACCTCCGGAGTCACACCTCCACTTT.

This clonotype was detected ten times or more. The gene calls are TRBV6-5 and TRBJ1-1; 9 bases line up with TRBD1. This CDR3 has 13 amino acids. J was trimmed by 7 bases and V by 11 bases; bases with no gene match: 11. Germline V gene sequence: CDR1 MNHEY, CDR2 SVGAGI. Written as DNA, the CDR3 is TGTGCCGCCAGAACCGGGACAGGGATTGAAGCTTTCTTT. Translating gives CAARTGTGIEAFF.

The CDR3 region is CSAGGRANQPQHF. In DNA, the CDR3 is TGCAGTGCGGGGGGGAGGGCGAATCAGCCCCAGCATTTT. This chain uses TRBV20-1 with TRBJ1-5; a weak D match, TRBD1 (5 bases). This CDR3 spans 13 amino acids. V lost 6 bases and J 4 bases, leaving 13 bases between the germline ends. Germline V gene lookup returns CDR1 DFQATT and CDR2 SNEGSKA (reference sequence).

This clonotype was recorded at least ten times. V usage is TRBV15 and J usage is TRBJ1-1, with a possible D match to TRBD1 (5 bases). The CDR3 length is 15 residues. Germline V CDR1 and CDR2: LNHNV, YYDKDF (reference sequence). V was shortened by 5 bases and J by 1 base, with 14 bases between the two germline ends. CDR3 protein: CATSPGRGQNTEAFF. The CDR3 DNA reads as TGTGCCACCAGCCCGGGGAGGGGCCAGAACACTGAAGCTTTCTTT.

The chain combines TRBV28 with TRBJ2-7; perhaps TRBD1 as D (5 bases). CDR3 length: 15 amino acids. Germline V gene lookup returns CDR1 MDHEN and CDR2 SYDVKM. Trimming shortened V by 2 bases and J by 5 bases, and 16 bases separated the two germline ends. CDR3 residues: CASSLPTPPRDEQYF. The CDR3 DNA sequence: TGTGCCAGCAGTTTACCAACACCTCCCAGGGACGAGCAGTACTTC.

The sample holds many counts of this clonotype. This chain connects TRBV27 to TRBJ2-2; the D gene could be TRBD1 or TRBD2 (6 bases each). V dropped 3 bases and J dropped 6 bases, with 20 bases sitting between them. The CDR3 totals 17 residues. CDR1 is MNHEY and CDR2 is SMNVEV in the germline V gene (reference sequence). The CDR3 loop reads CASSFISAGGFSGELFF. The CDR3 coding sequence is TGTGCCAGCAGTTTTATTTCTGCCGGGGGCTTCTCCGGGGAGCTGTTTTTT.

This clonotype was recorded a few times. The gene calls are TRBV25-1 and TRBJ1-2, with D tentatively TRBD1 (5 bases). This CDR3 comprises 13 residues. V lost 7 bases and J lost 0, with 9 bases in between. Germline loops: CDR1 MGHDK, CDR2 SYGVNS. The CDR3 loop is CASTAGANYGYTF. CDR3 bases: TGTGCCAGCACCGCGGGGGCTAACTATGGCTACACCTTC.

V is TRBV30 and J is TRBJ2-7; D possibly matches TRBD1 or TRBD2 (5 bases each). The CDR3 sequence is 14 residues long. V was pared by 0 bases and J by 2 bases, with 11 bases between. CDR1 is GTSNPN, CDR2 SVGIG, per germline (reference sequence). CDR3 sequence (DNA): TGTGCCTGGAGTGTACATGGGGGTGCCTACGAGCAGTACTTC. It specifies CAWSVHGGAYEQYF.

This clonotype has a count of ten or more. The chain employs TRBV6-5 and TRBJ2-7; D gene ambiguous. This CDR3 is built from 16 residues. Trimming left V 0 bases short and J 0 bases short, with 12 bases between. The germline gives CDR1 MNHEY, CDR2 SVGAGI. CDR3 nucleotide sequence: TGTGCCAGCAGTTACTCGGCACCTCCGAGCTCCTACGAGCAGTACTTC. It is translated as CASSYSAPPSSYEQYF.

This clonotype was observed a handful of times. The chain couples TRBV7-2 to TRBJ1-1, with no clear D. Deletions cut 3 bases from V and 6 bases from J, with 11 bases between. The CDR3 length is 13 residues. Germline values: CDR1 SGHTA, CDR2 FQGNSA. CDR3 residues: CASSFWAGAEAFF. The CDR3 DNA is TGTGCCAGCAGCTTTTGGGCCGGCGCTGAAGCTTTCTTT.

This clonotype was seen ten or more times. The CDR3 reads CATSTTGVDTEAFF. The CDR3 nucleotides read TGTGCCACCTCAACGACAGGGGTGGACACTGAAGCTTTCTTT. The chain combines TRBV6-2 or TRBV6-3 with TRBJ1-1; 8 bases are a match to TRBD1. The CDR3 is 14 residues long. The germline gives CDR1 MNHEY, CDR2 SVGEGT. V trimming: 10 bases; J trimming: 3 bases; junction bases outside the gene matches: 10.

The sample holds many counts of this clonotype. The J gene is TRBJ1-6, the V gene TRBV20-1; a weak D match, TRBD1 (5 bases). Germline V gives CDR1 DFQATT, CDR2 SNEGSKA (reference sequence). V was trimmed by 3 bases and J by 6 bases, leaving 15 bases between them. This CDR3 comprises 15 residues. CDR3 residues: CSARPETVFNSPLHF. The CDR3 nucleotides read TGCAGTGCTAGGCCTGAGACAGTTTTTAATTCACCCCTCCACTTT.

This clonotype was detected ten times or more. The gene calls are TRBV12-3 or TRBV12-4 and TRBJ1-2, with 7 bases aligning to TRBD1. This CDR3 has 14 residues. J was trimmed by 7 bases and V by 7 bases; bases with no gene match: 12. CDR3 amino acids: CASTSGGGGFGYTF. The CDR3 DNA reads as TGTGCCAGCACTTCCGGGGGAGGGGGCTTTGGCTACACCTTC.

This clonotype was observed many times. This chain connects TRBV30 to TRBJ2-7; 7 bases are shared with TRBD1. Germline V gene lookup returns CDR1 GTSNPN and CDR2 SVGIG (reference sequence). The CDR3 loop spans 14 amino acids. With V trimmed by 7 bases and J by 3 bases, 12 bases remained unmatched. Here the CDR3 DNA reads TGTGCCTTGCTGGACACCGGGACAGACTACGAGCAGTACTTC. The encoded protein is CALLDTGTDYEQYF.

This clonotype occurred many times. The V and J genes are TRBV2 and TRBJ1-1, with D tentatively TRBD1 (6 bases). CDR1 SNHLY and CDR2 FYNNEI come from the germline V gene. This CDR3 contains 12 residues. Trimming stripped 8 bases from V and 10 bases from J, with 17 bases between. CDR3 DNA sequence: TGTGCCAGCGCCCTGGGGGGCTCGGGAGCTTTCTTT. Translation gives CASALGGSGAFF.

This clonotype was detected only a few times. The rearrangement links TRBV28 to TRBJ2-7, with D hard to call. The V gene's germline CDR1 is MDHEN and CDR2 SYDVKM. The CDR3 has 12 residues. The V end was cut by 3 bases, the J end by 7 bases, with 10 bases between. The CDR3 DNA reads as TGTGCCAGCAGTTTGTCCGACGCGGAGCAGTACTTC. It encodes CASSLSDAEQYF.

This chain uses TRBV11-2 with TRBJ2-7; unclear D gene. V lost 0 bases to trimming and J lost 5 bases, with 14 bases between them. This CDR3 comprises 15 residues. Per the germline V gene, CDR1 is SGHAT and CDR2 is FQNNGV. CDR3 sequence: CASSLDLLRLHEQYF. CDR3 sequence (DNA): TGTGCCAGCAGCTTAGATCTTCTCAGGCTCCACGAGCAGTACTTC.